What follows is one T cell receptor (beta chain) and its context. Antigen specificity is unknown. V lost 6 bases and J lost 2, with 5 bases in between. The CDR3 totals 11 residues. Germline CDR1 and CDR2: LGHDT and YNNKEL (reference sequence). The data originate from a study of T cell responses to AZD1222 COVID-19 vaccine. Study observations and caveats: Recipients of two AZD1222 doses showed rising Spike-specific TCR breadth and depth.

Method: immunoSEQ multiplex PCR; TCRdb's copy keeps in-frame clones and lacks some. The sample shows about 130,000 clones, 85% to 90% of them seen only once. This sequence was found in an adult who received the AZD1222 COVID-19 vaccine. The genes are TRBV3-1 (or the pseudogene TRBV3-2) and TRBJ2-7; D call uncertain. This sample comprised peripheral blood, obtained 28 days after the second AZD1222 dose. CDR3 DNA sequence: TGTGCCAGCAGACTAACCTACGAGCAGTACTTC. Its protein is CASRLTYEQYF.